The 4 T cell receptor beta chains below all came from one sample that was sequenced in a study of T cells in narcolepsy. The protocol was immunoSEQ multiplex PCR, while the TCRdb copy is restricted to in-frame clones and leaves out a portion. The sample has about 30,000 clones, approximately 80% seen once. Input material: CD45RA- memory CD4+ T cells from PBMCs. The source of these receptors is a human donor with narcolepsy.

This chain joins TRBV5-8 and TRBJ2-6; possibly TRBD1 for D (6 bases). The CDR3 consists of 18 residues. Trimming left V 4 bases short and J 0 bases short, with 17 bases between. Per the germline V gene, CDR1 is SGHTS and CDR2 is YDEGEE. CDR3 sequence: CASSPISGAASGANVLTF. CDR3 DNA: TGTGCCAGCAGCCCAATTTCAGGGGCCGCCTCTGGGGCCAACGTCCTGACTTTC.

CDR3 nucleotides: TGCGCCAGCAGCTTGGGGAGAGCGGACACTGAAGCTTTCTTT. The encoded protein is CASSLGRADTEAFF. The chain has TRBV5-1 and TRBJ1-1; no clear D. Per germline, CDR1 SGHRS and CDR2 YFSETQ. CDR3 length equals 14 residues. The V end was cut by 0 bases, the J end by 3 bases, with 9 bases between. The complete variable domain, with remaining parts taken from reference TRBV5-1 and TRBJ1-1, reads KAGVTQTPRYLIKTRGQQVTLSCSPISGHRSVSWYQQTPGQGLQFLFEYFSETQRNKGNFPGRFSGRQFSNSRSEMNVSTLELGDSALYLCASSLGRADTEAFFGQGTRLTVV.

The V and J genes are TRBV6-6 and TRBJ1-4; 10 bases line up with TRBD1. Germline trimming cut 7 bases from V and 8 bases from J; bases unmatched to any gene: 7. The CDR3 runs to 14 residues. From germline, CDR1 is MNHNY and CDR2 SVGAGI (reference sequence). CDR3: CASTRRQGAEKLFF. The CDR3 DNA reads TGTGCCAGCACCAGGAGACAGGGGGCAGAAAAACTGTTTTTT.

Worth noting for this clone: Additional DNA sequences in this sample encode the identical CDR3. The rearrangement links TRBV9 to TRBJ2-5; D remains unclear. The CDR3 consists of 13 residues. Between the trimmed V and J ends, which lost 0 bases and 5 bases, there was a span of 8 bases. Germline V gene lookup returns CDR1 SGDLS and CDR2 YYNGEE. The CDR3 protein is CASSVGSRETQYF. Written as DNA, the CDR3 is TGTGCCAGCAGCGTAGGGAGCAGGGAGACCCAGTACTTC.